These 19 T cell receptor beta chains share one sample of origin, sequenced in a study of blood T cell repertoires in COVID-19. Profiled with immunoSEQ multiplex PCR; TCRdb holds only in-frame clones, not every one. This table holds approximately 250,000 clones, around nine tenths found once. Input material: peripheral blood. The receptors derive from an older woman with COVID-19, enrolled during active disease.

The rearrangement links TRBV5-4 to TRBJ2-5; 7 bases match TRBD1. J gave up 3 bases and V 4 bases, and 9 bases lay outside the gene matches. From germline, CDR1 is SGHNT and CDR2 YYREEE (reference sequence). This CDR3 spans 15 amino acids. The CDR3 region is CASSREGQSKETQYF. The DNA for the CDR3 is TGTGCCAGCAGCAGAGAGGGACAGAGCAAAGAGACCCAGTACTTC.

The CDR3 protein is CASSSSRGQGRAFNSPLHF. CDR3 in DNA: TGTGCCAGCAGTTCCTCCCGCGGACAGGGACGCGCGTTTAATTCACCCCTCCACTTT. The rearrangement links TRBV27 to TRBJ1-6; 8 bases are a match to TRBD1. CDR3 length: 19 amino acids. Germline CDR1 is MNHEY and CDR2 is SMNVEV (reference sequence). Losses at the gene ends were 4 bases for V and 6 bases for J; bases not matched to a gene: 17.

This chain joins TRBV2 and TRBJ1-2; no definite D call. Germline V CDR1 and CDR2: SNHLY, FYNNEI. The CDR3 loop spans 13 amino acids. Trimming took off 4 bases at V and 1 base at J, with 7 bases between the two ends. This CDR3 reads CASSVNGNYGYTF. DNA for the CDR3: TGTGCCAGCAGTGTTAACGGTAACTATGGCTACACCTTC. The full variable domain, completed using reference TRBV2 and TRBJ1-2, is EPEVTQTPSHQVTQMGQEVILRCVPISNHLYFYWYRQILGQKVEFLVSFYNNEISEKSEIFDDQFSVERPDGSNFTLKIRSTKLEDSAMYFCASSVNGNYGYTFGSGTRLTVV.

This clone appeared once. The chain has TRBV3-1 (or the pseudogene TRBV3-2) and TRBJ1-1; unclear D gene. V was clipped by 2 bases and J by 4 bases, with 14 bases between them. CDR3 length: 15 amino acids. Germline lookup yields CDR1 LGHDT and CDR2 YNNKEL (reference sequence). CDR3 sequence reads: CASSQRGGGSTEAFF. The CDR3 nucleotides are TGTGCCAGCAGCCAACGAGGAGGAGGTTCCACTGAAGCTTTCTTT.

The chain joins TRBV5-1 to TRBJ2-3; 8 bases match TRBD2. This CDR3 contains 16 residues. CDR1 SGHRS and CDR2 YFSETQ come from the germline V gene. The V gene end was trimmed by 0 bases and the J gene end by 4 bases; junction bases not matched to a gene: 7. For the CDR3, the DNA is TGCGCCAGCAGCTTGGTTCCGGGAGGGTATGCAGATACGCAGTATTTT. As protein: CASSLVPGGYADTQYF.

The rearrangement uses TRBV7-6 and TRBJ2-7; D perhaps matches TRBD1 (6 bases). The CDR3 totals 13 residues. Between the trimmed V and J ends, which lost 5 bases and 3 bases, there was a span of 11 bases. Germline V gives CDR1 SGHVS, CDR2 FNYEAQ. CDR3 residues: CASSPGHLYEQYF. Here the CDR3 DNA reads TGTGCCAGCAGCCCGGGACACCTCTACGAGCAGTACTTC.

The rearrangement links TRBV2 to TRBJ2-2, with D possibly matching TRBD1 (7 bases). Trimming removed 7 bases at V and 3 bases at J, with 12 bases between. The CDR3 spans 14 residues. Germline CDR1 reads SNHLY; CDR2 reads FYNNEI. The CDR3 region has the DNA TGTGCCAGCAATAGCAGGGGGGACACCGGGGAGCTGTTTTTT. Encoded protein: CASNSRGDTGELFF.

V gene TRBV24-1 combines with J gene TRBJ1-4; D unresolved. The V gene lost 3 bases and the J gene lost 8 bases, with 9 bases spanning the gap. The germline gives CDR1 KGHDR, CDR2 SFDVKD. The CDR3 has 13 amino acids. Here the CDR3 reads CATSDRTWEKLFF. The CDR3 nucleotides are TGTGCCACCAGTGATCGGACTTGGGAAAAACTGTTTTTT.

The chain couples TRBV19 to TRBJ1-5; the match to TRBD1 covers 8 bases. Germline-derived CDR1 and CDR2 are LNHDA and SQIVND (reference sequence). The CDR3 has 16 residues. V gave up 6 bases and J gave up 1 base; unmatched junction bases: 8. The CDR3 sequence: CASRMAGGFSNQPQHF. In DNA form, the CDR3 reads TGTGCCAGTAGGATGGCAGGGGGCTTCAGCAATCAGCCCCAGCATTTT.

The CDR3 loop is CASINHRVLPLLMNTEAFF. Written as DNA, the CDR3 is TGTGCCAGCATCAACCACAGGGTCCTCCCCCTATTGATGAACACTGAAGCTTTCTTT. The chain has TRBV6-4 and TRBJ1-1; tentative D call: TRBD1 (6 bases). The germline gives CDR1 MRHNA, CDR2 SNTAGT. The CDR3 spans 19 residues. The V gene lost 7 bases and the J gene lost 0 bases, with 27 bases spanning the gap.

The chain joins TRBV5-8 to TRBJ1-5; weak D call: TRBD1 (5 bases). V gave up 4 bases and J gave up 6 bases, with 14 bases separating them. The CDR3 covers 14 residues. Germline values: CDR1 SGHTS, CDR2 YDEGEE. This chain's CDR3 is CASSPPGFSQPQHF. DNA for the CDR3: TGTGCCAGCAGCCCGCCAGGGTTTTCTCAGCCCCAGCATTTT.

V usage is TRBV5-4 and J usage is TRBJ2-3; D remains ambiguous. Germline V gene data show CDR1 as SGHNT and CDR2 as YYREEE (reference sequence). The CDR3 spans 16 residues. Trimming left V 2 bases short and J 5 bases short, with 18 bases between. CDR3 sequence: CASSFGYAEHIDTQYF. DNA of the CDR3: TGTGCCAGCAGCTTTGGTTATGCGGAACACATAGATACGCAGTATTTT.

This chain joins TRBV19 and TRBJ1-4; the D is unclear. This CDR3 spans 14 amino acids. The germline V gene has CDR1 LNHDA and CDR2 SQIVND (reference sequence). Trimming removed 10 bases from V and 1 base from J, with 13 bases in between. CDR3 in amino acids: CATQRSGTNEKLFF. The CDR3 DNA reads as TGTGCCACCCAAAGATCAGGAACTAATGAAAAACTGTTTTTT.

The CDR3 region is CAWNGGKGADTEAFF. For the CDR3, the DNA is TGTGCCTGGAATGGTGGTAAGGGAGCGGACACTGAAGCTTTCTTT. The chain couples TRBV30 to TRBJ1-1; D is unclear. Germline V gives CDR1 GTSNPN, CDR2 SVGIG (reference sequence). CDR3 size: 15 residues. The ends were cut back, 4 bases at V and 3 bases at J, with 18 bases in the middle.

The chain combines TRBV9 with TRBJ2-5; TRBD2 agrees at 7 bases. J was trimmed by 5 bases and V by 2 bases; bases with no gene match: 9. The CDR3 extends over 15 amino acids. Looked up from germline, CDR1 is SGDLS and CDR2 is YYNGEE. CDR3 nucleotide sequence: TGTGCCAGCAGCGTCCAGCGGGATTGGACGGAGACCCAGTACTTC. It translates to CASSVQRDWTETQYF.

This rearrangement joins TRBV28 to TRBJ1-4, with 10 bases that match TRBD1. Germline-derived CDR1 and CDR2 are MDHEN and SYDVKM. The CDR3 spans 15 residues. The trim removed 2 bases at V and 6 bases at J, leaving 3 bases unmatched. The CDR3 sequence: CASSLPGTGDEKLFF. DNA for the CDR3: TGTGCCAGCAGTTTACCCGGGACAGGGGATGAAAAACTGTTTTTT.

The V gene is TRBV5-1, the J gene TRBJ2-3; the D is unclear. This CDR3 has 13 amino acids. V was cut by 4 bases and J by 6 bases, with 12 bases left in between. Germline V gene data show CDR1 as SGHRS and CDR2 as YFSETQ. CDR3 sequence: CASSTTGADTQYF. The CDR3, as DNA: TGCGCCAGCAGCACGACTGGCGCCGATACGCAGTATTTT. Variable domain in full (rest from reference TRBV5-1 and TRBJ2-3): KAGVTQTPRYLIKTRGQQVTLSCSPISGHRSVSWYQQTPGQGLQFLFEYFSETQRNKGNFPGRFSGRQFSNSRSEMNVSTLELGDSALYLCASSTTGADTQYFGPGTRLTVL.

The J gene is TRBJ2-1, the V gene TRBV7-9; 8 positions agree with TRBD2. CDR1 is SEHNR, CDR2 FQNEAQ, per germline (reference sequence). The CDR3 has 16 amino acids. V dropped 1 base and J dropped 7; count of bases not matched to a gene: 9. The chain's CDR3 is CASSLVGGGSGNEQFF. CDR3 nucleotides: TGTGCCAGCAGCTTAGTCGGCGGGGGGAGTGGGAATGAGCAGTTCTTC.

This chain joins TRBV28 and TRBJ2-1, with 7 bases matching TRBD2. Germline V gene sequence: CDR1 MDHEN, CDR2 SYDVKM. The length of the CDR3 is 19 residues. Trimming removed 4 bases from V and 9 bases from J; junction bases left unmatched: 24. The CDR3 sequence is CASSSIVPPRRAGVGEQFF. CDR3 bases: TGTGCCAGCAGTTCAATCGTCCCCCCCAGAAGGGCGGGAGTTGGTGAGCAGTTCTTC.